This TCR beta chain was documented in a study of identical twins. This clonotype appeared a few times. The germline V and J ends were trimmed by 1 base and 4 bases, with 10 bases remaining between them. Germline loops: CDR1 SGHRS, CDR2 YFSETQ. The CDR3 sequence is 14 residues long. Template switching, a step in the protocol, added a universal primer site, and cDNA carried unique molecular identifiers. In TCRdb, the 5' RACE reads were re-called with MiXCR into one record per CDR3 protein. This table holds under 900,000 distinct CDR3 sequences, about 12% found once. These sequences were also reported in another study, on yellow fever vaccine responses in identical twins.

V and J are TRBV5-1 and TRBJ2-3; D is unresolved. The specimen was PBMCs. The sequence came from a woman aged 18-29 years in good health. This chain's CDR3 is CASSLRSSPDTQYF. CDR3 in DNA: TGCGCCAGCAGCTTGCGTAGCAGTCCAGATACGCAGTATTTT.